Listed here are 29 T cell receptor beta chains from one sample, sequenced in a study of human T cells and chemical hapten exposure. From the RACE reads, TCRdb called clonotypes with MiXCR, one entry per CDR3 protein. The sample yields 65,000 to 95,000 distinct CDR3 sequences, 6.6% seen once. Time point in this sample: patch test 2, 6 weeks after DPC sensitization. Regarding treatment: therapeutic diphenylcyclopropenone sensitization with weekly scalp DPC. The material sequenced was whole blood, taken in connection with sensitization to the hapten diphenylcyclopropenone (DPC). These receptors were obtained from a woman in her 30s with alopecia areata. Some clones in this sample may be carry-over from other donors' samples.

The chain combines TRBV7-9 with TRBJ1-3; D unresolved. This CDR3 has 19 residues. Per germline, CDR1 SEHNR and CDR2 FQNEAQ (reference sequence). Trimming cost V 2 bases and J 0 bases, with 20 bases left between them. This CDR3 is CASSLQSWAGPNSGNTIYF. In nucleotides, the CDR3 is TGTGCCAGCAGCTTACAGTCGTGGGCAGGCCCGAACTCTGGAAACACCATATATTTT.

On this clonotype: With a much larger clone just one base away, this may be a read error. This chain's CDR3 is CTSRGQGDGYTF. Here the CDR3 DNA reads TGTACCAGCAGGGGACAGGGGGATGGCTACACCTTC. The gene calls are TRBV6-5 and TRBJ1-2; 11 positions match TRBD1. Germline V gene data show CDR1 as MNHEY and CDR2 as SVGAGI. This CDR3 has 12 residues.

Many counts were recorded for this clonotype. The chain joins TRBV2 to TRBJ1-3, with a possible D match to TRBD1 (5 bases). Trimming took 7 bases from V and 6 from J, leaving 10 bases between them. The CDR3 is made up of 12 amino acids. Germline lookup yields CDR1 SNHLY and CDR2 FYNNEI. Here the CDR3 reads CASKQDQNTIYF. The CDR3 coding sequence is TGTGCCAGCAAACAGGACCAAAACACCATATATTTT.

This chain uses TRBV7-2 with TRBJ1-3; no reliable D call. Germline V lookup: CDR1 SGHTA, CDR2 FQGNSA. Trimming removed 1 base at V and 0 bases at J, with 7 bases between. This CDR3 is built from 15 residues. This chain's CDR3 is CASSLDIGSGNTIYF. The CDR3 DNA is TGTGCCAGCAGCTTAGATATTGGCTCTGGAAACACCATATATTTT.

As regards this clonotype: A much larger clone differs from this one at a single base, so this may be a read error. The chain has TRBV5-1 and TRBJ2-7; D gene unclear. Germline lookup yields CDR1 SGHRS and CDR2 YFSETQ. The CDR3 runs to 11 residues. The V end lost 5 bases, the J end lost 5 bases, and 8 bases lay between the germline ends. The CDR3 spells CASRLSHEQYF. In nucleotides, the CDR3 is TGCGCCAGCAGGCTTTCACACGAGCAGTACTTC.

This clonotype was seen a few times. CDR3 in DNA: TGTGCCAGCACCCAGGGGGGTGAGCAGTTCTTC. Protein sequence: CASTQGGEQFF. The chain combines TRBV27 with TRBJ2-1, with a weak D call TRBD1 (7 bases). V was trimmed by 7 bases and J by 9 bases, leaving 10 bases between them. Germline V gene data show CDR1 as MNHEY and CDR2 as SMNVEV (reference sequence). There are 11 residues in the CDR3.

This clonotype appeared many times. This rearrangement joins TRBV6-5 to TRBJ1-2, with 10 bases that match TRBD1. The germline V gene has CDR1 MNHEY and CDR2 SVGAGI. Losses at the gene ends were 0 bases for V and 5 bases for J; bases not matched to a gene: 3. This CDR3 contains 15 residues. In DNA form, the CDR3 reads TGTGCCAGCAGTTACTCCACGGGACAGGGGTATGGCTACACCTTC. It is translated as CASSYSTGQGYGYTF.

This clonotype was recorded many times. The chain employs TRBV2 and TRBJ1-6; D uncertain. The CDR3 loop spans 16 amino acids. The V gene's germline CDR1 is SNHLY and CDR2 FYNNEI. Trimming removed 3 bases from V and 3 bases from J, with 12 bases in between. CDR3 loop: CASSDLRSFYNSPLHF. CDR3 in DNA: TGTGCCAGCAGTGACCTCCGGAGCTTCTATAATTCACCCCTCCACTTT.

This clonotype was seen repeatedly, ten times or more. The rearrangement links TRBV6-5 to TRBJ1-6, with 8 bases identical to TRBD1. The germline V gene encodes CDR1 MNHEY and CDR2 SVGAGI. The CDR3 length is 16 residues. The J segment lost 5 bases and the V segment lost 0 bases, leaving 3 bases of the junction unmatched. CDR3 nucleotides: TGTGCCAGCAGTTACTCCTTGACAGGGGATAATTCACCCCTCCACTTT. Translation gives CASSYSLTGDNSPLHF.

This clonotype has ten or more counts. The V gene is TRBV2, the J gene TRBJ2-1, with TRBD1 matching 7 bases. The CDR3 contains 13 residues. Trimming cost V 10 bases and J 2 bases; bases outside gene matches: 5. Germline V gene sequence: CDR1 SNHLY, CDR2 FYNNEI. The CDR3 DNA sequence: TGTGCCAAGACTGGGACAGCCTACAATGAGCAGTTCTTC. As protein: CAKTGTAYNEQFF.

This clonotype was detected a few times. J is TRBJ2-3 and V is TRBV2, with TRBD1 identical over 11 bases. Germline CDR1 and CDR2: SNHLY and FYNNEI. The CDR3 spans 15 residues. Unmatched junction bases numbered 6, after V lost 4 bases and J lost 6 bases. The CDR3 coding sequence is TGTGCCAGCAGTGTCCGGACAGGGGGCGGTGATACGCAGTATTTT. It yields the protein CASSVRTGGGDTQYF.

V usage is TRBV3-1 and J usage is TRBJ1-5; tentative D call: TRBD1 (6 bases). V gave up 1 base and J gave up 5 bases, with 12 bases separating them. This CDR3 has 15 amino acids. Germline V gene lookup returns CDR1 LGHDT and CDR2 YNNKEL (reference sequence). CDR3: CASSQGGQSYQPQHF. CDR3 DNA sequence: TGTGCCAGCAGCCAAGGGGGGCAGAGTTATCAGCCCCAGCATTTT.

This clonotype was counted between two and nine times. This chain connects TRBV27 to TRBJ2-3; possibly TRBD1 for D (5 bases). V lost 6 bases to trimming and J lost 2 bases, with 12 bases between them. This CDR3 is 14 amino acids long. Germline lookup yields CDR1 MNHEY and CDR2 SMNVEV (reference sequence). The CDR3 bases are TGTGCCAGCAGCGGCCTGACAGTCACAGATACGCAGTATTTT. Residues: CASSGLTVTDTQYF.

A remark on this clonotype: A much larger clone sits a single nucleotide away, making a read error possible. The chain uses TRBV9 and TRBJ1-1; D gene uncertain. The CDR3 loop spans 12 amino acids. The germline CDR1 and CDR2 sequences are SGDLS and YYNGEE. The CDR3 coding sequence is TGTGCCAGCAGCGCCCTGAACACTGAAGCTTCCTTT. This translates into CASSALNTEASF.

In this sample, this clonotype turned up many times. The chain combines TRBV5-6 with TRBJ2-1; weak D call: TRBD2 (5 bases). Deletions cut 4 bases from V and 9 bases from J, with 17 bases between. Germline loops: CDR1 SGHDT, CDR2 YYEEEE. This CDR3 region has 14 residues. CDR3 DNA: TGTGCCAGCAGCCCGCGGGCCTTGTTCCCTGAGCAGTTCTTC. Translating gives CASSPRALFPEQFF.

This clonotype showed up just a few times. V usage is TRBV24-1 and J usage is TRBJ2-1; D unclear. Trimming took off 5 bases at V and 4 bases at J, with 8 bases between the two ends. Looked up from germline, CDR1 is KGHDR and CDR2 is SFDVKD. The CDR3 is made up of 13 amino acids. CDR3 bases: TGTGCCACCAGTGTTCCGGGTTACAATGAGCAGTTCTTC. Translation gives CATSVPGYNEQFF.

Notes on this clonotype: This may be a read error, as it is one base from a much larger clone. V gene TRBV2 combines with J gene TRBJ2-2, with D possibly matching TRBD2 (6 bases). CDR1 is SNHLY and CDR2 is FYNNEI in the germline V gene. CDR3 length: 13 amino acids. V gave up 8 bases and J gave up 6 bases, with 13 bases separating them. Here the CDR3 reads CASGRDWSGELFF. CDR3 in DNA: TGTGCCAGCGGTCGGGACTGGTCCGGGGAGCTGTTTTTT.

The J gene is TRBJ2-7, the V gene TRBV7-9, with TRBD2 matching 9 bases. Trimming took 5 bases from V and 1 from J; bases not matched to a gene: 9. The CDR3 runs to 16 residues. Germline lookup yields CDR1 SEHNR and CDR2 FQNEAQ (reference sequence). Here the CDR3 DNA reads TGTGCCAGCAGCCCGCCTAGCGGGGCGTTATCCTACGAGCAGTACTTC. Protein product: CASSPPSGALSYEQYF.

There are many counts of this clonotype. The gene calls are TRBV7-9 and TRBJ2-7; D is undetermined. Germline V gives CDR1 SEHNR, CDR2 FQNEAQ (reference sequence). The CDR3 covers 13 residues. Trimming stripped 2 bases from V and 3 bases from J, with 8 bases between. This CDR3 is CASSLHADYEQYF. For the CDR3, the DNA is TGTGCCAGCAGCTTACATGCAGACTACGAGCAGTACTTC.

This clonotype was detected ten times or more. The chain links TRBV27 to TRBJ2-1; TRBD1 matches at 8 bases. With 3 bases clipped from V and 7 bases from J, the junction kept 17 bases outside the gene matches. CDR3 length equals 18 residues. CDR1 MNHEY and CDR2 SMNVEV come from the germline V gene (reference sequence). CDR3 region: CASSLPSRTGSFLNEQFF. CDR3 DNA: TGTGCCAGCAGTTTGCCTTCTAGGACAGGGAGCTTCCTGAATGAGCAGTTCTTC.

This clonotype was recorded at least ten times. The rearrangement joins TRBV28 to TRBJ2-5, with 10 bases identical to TRBD2. This CDR3 spans 14 amino acids. Germline V gene lookup returns CDR1 MDHEN and CDR2 SYDVKM. Trimming took 5 bases from V and 4 from J; bases not matched to a gene: 4. The CDR3: CASSAAGGLETQYF. CDR3 coding DNA: TGTGCCAGCAGTGCAGCGGGGGGGCTAGAGACCCAGTACTTC.

Many counts were recorded for this clonotype. V usage is TRBV6-6 and J usage is TRBJ1-2; D not resolved. V was pared by 6 bases and J by 1 base, with 6 bases between. This CDR3 has 12 amino acids. In germline, CDR1 is MNHNY, CDR2 SVGAGI (reference sequence). The CDR3 bases are TGTGCCAGCAGGGGGAATAACTATGGCTACACCTTC. It yields the protein CASRGNNYGYTF.

This clonotype was seen repeatedly, ten times or more. CDR3 region: CASSLIEQQAFF. DNA of the CDR3: TGTGCCAGCAGCTTGATTGAACAGCAAGCTTTCTTT. The chain carries TRBV7-9 and TRBJ1-1; D remains ambiguous. Trimming removed 3 bases from V and 9 bases from J, with 11 bases in between. CDR3 length: 12 residues. Looked up from germline, CDR1 is SEHNR and CDR2 is FQNEAQ (reference sequence).

This clonotype has ten or more counts. V gene TRBV6-1 combines with J gene TRBJ2-5, with D unclear. Per germline, CDR1 MNHNS and CDR2 SASEGT. The CDR3 consists of 14 residues. The V end lost 2 bases, the J end lost 1 base, and 8 bases lay between the germline ends. DNA of the CDR3: TGTGCCAGCAGTGAAAGTTGGCTCCAAGAGACCCAGTACTTC. It translates to CASSESWLQETQYF.

This rearrangement joins TRBV12-3 or TRBV12-4 to TRBJ2-4, with 8 bases aligning to TRBD2. The CDR3 length is 17 residues. The V gene end was trimmed by 5 bases and the J gene end by 0 bases; junction bases not matched to a gene: 9. The CDR3 coding sequence is TGTGCCAGCAGTCCGTATACGGGGGGGTTAGCCAAAAACATTCAGTACTTC. Its protein product is CASSPYTGGLAKNIQYF.

The J gene is TRBJ1-6, the V gene TRBV27; 9 nucleotides match TRBD1. The CDR3 has 19 residues. V shed 2 bases and J 0 bases; nucleotides not matched to a gene: 8. Germline V gene data show CDR1 as MNHEY and CDR2 as SMNVEV (reference sequence). The CDR3 bases are TGTGCCAGCAGTTTAACCCCCCCGACAGGGGGCTCCTATAATTCACCCCTCCACTTT. This codes for CASSLTPPTGGSYNSPLHF.

This clonotype has more than one count but fewer than ten. V gene TRBV3-1 combines with J gene TRBJ2-7, with 9 bases matching TRBD1. The junction had 4 bases not matched to a gene; V was cut back by 3 bases and J by 4 bases. Germline V gives CDR1 LGHDT, CDR2 YNNKEL (reference sequence). The CDR3 spans 14 residues. The chain's CDR3 is CASSHTQGAYEQYF. The CDR3 nucleotides read TGTGCCAGCAGCCATACACAGGGGGCTTACGAGCAGTACTTC.

There are many counts of this clonotype. V is TRBV6-4 and J is TRBJ2-3; possible D gene TRBD2, 7 bases. CDR3 length equals 14 residues. Trimming left V 5 bases short and J 4 bases short, with 13 bases between. Per the germline V gene, CDR1 is MRHNA and CDR2 is SNTAGT. In DNA, the CDR3 is TGTGCCAGCAGTACGGGGGGCCTCGCAGATACGCAGTATTTT. This translates into CASSTGGLADTQYF.

The sample holds many counts of this clonotype. This chain links TRBV11-2 with TRBJ1-2; D perhaps matches TRBD1 (5 bases). The germline CDR1 and CDR2 sequences are SGHAT and FQNNGV. Trimming left V 4 bases short and J 4 bases short, with 13 bases between. The CDR3 sequence is 14 residues long. In DNA, the CDR3 is TGTGCCAGCAGCTGGGACTCCGGAGGCTATGGCTACACCTTC. Its translation: CASSWDSGGYGYTF.